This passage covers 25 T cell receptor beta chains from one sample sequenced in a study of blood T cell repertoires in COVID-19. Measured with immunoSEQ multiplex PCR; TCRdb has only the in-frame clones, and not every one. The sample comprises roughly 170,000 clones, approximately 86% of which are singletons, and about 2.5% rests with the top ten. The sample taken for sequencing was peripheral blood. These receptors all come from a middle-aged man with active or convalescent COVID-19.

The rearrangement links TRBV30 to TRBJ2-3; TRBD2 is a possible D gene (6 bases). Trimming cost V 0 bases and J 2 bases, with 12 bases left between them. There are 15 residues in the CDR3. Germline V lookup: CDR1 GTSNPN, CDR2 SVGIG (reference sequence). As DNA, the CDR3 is TGTGCCTGGAGTGTAAGGAGGGTCGACACAGATACGCAGTATTTT. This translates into CAWSVRRVDTDTQYF.

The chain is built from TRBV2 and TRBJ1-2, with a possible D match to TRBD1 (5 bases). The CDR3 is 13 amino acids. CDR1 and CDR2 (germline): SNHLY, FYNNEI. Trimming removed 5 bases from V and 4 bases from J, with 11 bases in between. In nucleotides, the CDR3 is TGTGCCAGCAGTCTGGACGGGGGCTATGGCTACACCTTC. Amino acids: CASSLDGGYGYTF.

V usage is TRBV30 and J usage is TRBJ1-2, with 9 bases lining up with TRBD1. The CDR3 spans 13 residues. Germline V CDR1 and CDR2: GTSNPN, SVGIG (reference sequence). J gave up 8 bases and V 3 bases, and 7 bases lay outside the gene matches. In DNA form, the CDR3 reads TGTGCCTGGAGCCCCGGACAGGGGCTGGGCTACACCTTC. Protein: CAWSPGQGLGYTF.

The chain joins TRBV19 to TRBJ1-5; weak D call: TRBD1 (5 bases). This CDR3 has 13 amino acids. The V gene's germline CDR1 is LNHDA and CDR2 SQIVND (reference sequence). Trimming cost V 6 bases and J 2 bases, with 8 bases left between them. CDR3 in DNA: TGTGCCAGTAGCAGGGTTGGCAATCAGCCCCAGCATTTT. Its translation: CASSRVGNQPQHF.

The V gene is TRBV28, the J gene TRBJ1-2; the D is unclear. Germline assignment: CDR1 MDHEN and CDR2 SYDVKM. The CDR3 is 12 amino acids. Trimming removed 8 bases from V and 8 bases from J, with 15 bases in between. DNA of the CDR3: TGTGCCAGCGATGGACGGGATCGGGGCTACACCTTC. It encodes CASDGRDRGYTF.

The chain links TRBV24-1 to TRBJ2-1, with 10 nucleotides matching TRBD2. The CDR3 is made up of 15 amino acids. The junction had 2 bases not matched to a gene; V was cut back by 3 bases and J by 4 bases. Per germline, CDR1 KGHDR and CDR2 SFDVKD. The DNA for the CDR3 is TGTGCCACCAGTGATATAGCGGGGGGTTACAATGAGCAGTTCTTC. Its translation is CATSDIAGGYNEQFF.

CDR3: CASRTTQGSGELFF. The CDR3 DNA reads as TGTGCCAGCAGAACGACACAGGGGTCCGGGGAGCTGTTTTTT. The rearrangement links TRBV7-9 to TRBJ2-2, with 7 bases matching TRBD1. The CDR3 has 14 residues. Trimming cost V 6 bases and J 6 bases; bases outside gene matches: 7. In germline, CDR1 is SEHNR, CDR2 FQNEAQ (reference sequence).

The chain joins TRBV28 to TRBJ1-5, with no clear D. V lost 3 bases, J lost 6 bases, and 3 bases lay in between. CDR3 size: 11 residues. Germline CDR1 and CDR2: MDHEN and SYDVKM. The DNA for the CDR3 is TGTGCCAGCAGTTTCGGTCAGCCCCAGCATTTT. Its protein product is CASSFGQPQHF.

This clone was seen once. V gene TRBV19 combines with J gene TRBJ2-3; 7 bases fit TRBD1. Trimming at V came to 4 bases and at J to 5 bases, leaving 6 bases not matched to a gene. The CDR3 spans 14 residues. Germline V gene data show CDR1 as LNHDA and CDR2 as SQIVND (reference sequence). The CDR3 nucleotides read TGTGCCAGTAGTACTCTAGGGGGCATAGATACGCAGTATTTT. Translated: CASSTLGGIDTQYF.

The CDR3 DNA sequence: TGTGCCAGCATCAGCTCTGGAAACACCATATATTTT. Translating gives CASISSGNTIYF. The V and J genes are TRBV2 and TRBJ1-3, with unresolved D. Germline V lookup: CDR1 SNHLY, CDR2 FYNNEI. V gave up 7 bases and J gave up 0 bases, with 4 bases separating them. This CDR3 is built from 12 residues.

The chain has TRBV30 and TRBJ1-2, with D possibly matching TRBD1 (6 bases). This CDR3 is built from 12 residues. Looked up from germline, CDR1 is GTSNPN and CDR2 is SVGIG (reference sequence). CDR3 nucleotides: TGTGCTCATGGACAGTCCCTTGAGGGCTACACCTTC. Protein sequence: CAHGQSLEGYTF.

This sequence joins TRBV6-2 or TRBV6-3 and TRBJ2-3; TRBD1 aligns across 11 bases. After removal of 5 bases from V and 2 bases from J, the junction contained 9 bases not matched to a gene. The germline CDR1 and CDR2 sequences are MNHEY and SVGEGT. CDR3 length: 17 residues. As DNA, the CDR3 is TGTGCCAGCAGTCAGGCCGGGACAGGGGGGCTCACAGATACGCAGTATTTT. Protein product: CASSQAGTGGLTDTQYF.

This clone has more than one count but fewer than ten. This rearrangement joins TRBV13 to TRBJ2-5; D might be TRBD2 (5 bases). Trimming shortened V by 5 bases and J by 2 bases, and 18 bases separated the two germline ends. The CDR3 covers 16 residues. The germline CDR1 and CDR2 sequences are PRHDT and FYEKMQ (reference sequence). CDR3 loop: CASSPRYGAEQETQYF. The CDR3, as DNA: TGTGCCAGCAGCCCGCGGTACGGAGCGGAGCAAGAGACCCAGTACTTC.

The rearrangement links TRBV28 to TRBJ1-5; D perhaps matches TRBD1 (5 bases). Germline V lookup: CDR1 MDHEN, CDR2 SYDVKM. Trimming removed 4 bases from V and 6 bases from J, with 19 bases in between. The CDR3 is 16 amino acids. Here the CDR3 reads CASSSPPGVSGQPQHF. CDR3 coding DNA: TGTGCCAGCAGTTCCCCCCCGGGGGTGTCCGGTCAGCCCCAGCATTTT.

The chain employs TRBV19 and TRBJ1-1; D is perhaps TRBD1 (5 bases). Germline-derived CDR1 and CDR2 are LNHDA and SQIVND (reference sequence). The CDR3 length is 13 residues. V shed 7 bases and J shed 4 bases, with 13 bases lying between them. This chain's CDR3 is CASKGGGGTEAFF. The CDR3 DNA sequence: TGTGCCAGTAAGGGCGGCGGGGGCACTGAAGCTTTCTTT.

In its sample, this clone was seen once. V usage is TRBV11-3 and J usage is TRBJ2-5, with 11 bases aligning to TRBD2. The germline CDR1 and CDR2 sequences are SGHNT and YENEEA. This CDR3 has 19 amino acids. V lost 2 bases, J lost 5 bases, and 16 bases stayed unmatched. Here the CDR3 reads CASSLKGSGGAGSRETQYF. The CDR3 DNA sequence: TGTGCCAGCAGCTTAAAGGGTAGCGGGGGGGCCGGGTCGCGGGAGACCCAGTACTTC.

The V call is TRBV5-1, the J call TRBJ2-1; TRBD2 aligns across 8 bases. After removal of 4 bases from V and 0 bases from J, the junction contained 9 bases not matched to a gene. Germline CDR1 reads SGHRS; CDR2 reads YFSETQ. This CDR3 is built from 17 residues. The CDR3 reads CASSQRTSGGSYNEQFF. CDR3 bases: TGCGCCAGCAGCCAACGCACTAGCGGTGGCTCCTACAATGAGCAGTTCTTC.

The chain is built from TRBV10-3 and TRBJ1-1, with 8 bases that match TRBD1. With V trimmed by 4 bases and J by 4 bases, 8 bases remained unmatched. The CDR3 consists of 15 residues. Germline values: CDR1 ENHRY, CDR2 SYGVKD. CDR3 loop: CAISGGGQGSTEAFF. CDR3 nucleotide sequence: TGTGCCATCAGTGGGGGTGGACAGGGCAGCACTGAAGCTTTCTTT.

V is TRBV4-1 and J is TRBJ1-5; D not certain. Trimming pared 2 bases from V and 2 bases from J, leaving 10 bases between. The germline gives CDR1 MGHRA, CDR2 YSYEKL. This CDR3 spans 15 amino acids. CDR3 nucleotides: TGCGCCAGCAGCCAATCGCGTCCGGGCAATCAGCCCCAGCATTTT. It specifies CASSQSRPGNQPQHF.

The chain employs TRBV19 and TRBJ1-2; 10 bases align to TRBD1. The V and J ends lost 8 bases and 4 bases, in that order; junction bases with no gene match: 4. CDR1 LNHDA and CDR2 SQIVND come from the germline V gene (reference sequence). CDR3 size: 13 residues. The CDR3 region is CASSGTGVYGYTF. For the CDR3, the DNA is TGTGCCAGTTCCGGGACAGGGGTCTATGGCTACACCTTC.

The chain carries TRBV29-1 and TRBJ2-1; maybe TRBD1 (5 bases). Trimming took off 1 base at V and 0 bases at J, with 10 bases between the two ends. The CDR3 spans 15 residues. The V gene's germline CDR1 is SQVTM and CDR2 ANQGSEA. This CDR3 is CSVEGRVSSYNEQFF. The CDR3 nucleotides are TGCAGCGTTGAAGGCAGGGTTAGCTCCTACAATGAGCAGTTCTTC.

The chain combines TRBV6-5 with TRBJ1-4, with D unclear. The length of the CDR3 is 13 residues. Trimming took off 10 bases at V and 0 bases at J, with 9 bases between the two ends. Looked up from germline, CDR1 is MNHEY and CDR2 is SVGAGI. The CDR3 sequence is CATSDATNEKLFF. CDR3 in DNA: TGTGCCACTTCAGATGCAACTAATGAAAAACTGTTTTTT.

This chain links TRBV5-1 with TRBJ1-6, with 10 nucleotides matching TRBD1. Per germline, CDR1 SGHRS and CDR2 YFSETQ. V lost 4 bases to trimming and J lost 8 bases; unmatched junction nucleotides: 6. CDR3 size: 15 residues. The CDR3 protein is CASSPDRGQYSPLHF. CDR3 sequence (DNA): TGCGCCAGCAGCCCAGACAGGGGGCAATATTCACCCCTCCACTTT.

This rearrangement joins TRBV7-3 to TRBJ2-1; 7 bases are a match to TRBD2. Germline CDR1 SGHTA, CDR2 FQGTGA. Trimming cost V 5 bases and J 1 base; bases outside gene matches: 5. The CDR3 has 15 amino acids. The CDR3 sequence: CASSPPGGSYNEQFF. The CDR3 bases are TGTGCCAGCAGCCCCCCGGGGGGATCCTACAATGAGCAGTTCTTC.

CDR3 nucleotides: TGTGCCAGTAAGGATAGCGGGGGGTCGGGCCATGAGCAGTTCTTC. This encodes CASKDSGGSGHEQFF. This rearrangement joins TRBV19 to TRBJ2-1; 10 bases are a match to TRBD2. The length of the CDR3 is 15 residues. V lost 7 bases, J lost 8 bases, and 11 bases stayed unmatched. CDR1 LNHDA and CDR2 SQIVND come from the germline V gene (reference sequence).